This section outlines one T cell receptor beta chain sequence together with its context. Its antigen is unknown. The germline CDR1 and CDR2 sequences are MGHRA and YSYEKL. This CDR3 comprises 17 residues. Trimming removed 3 bases from V and 6 bases from J, with 18 bases in between. The data are from a study of CD8+ T cells in alopecia areata. Points from the study as a whole: Especially in alopecia totalis/universalis, lesional scalp showed greater clonality than normal scalp did. Scalp repertoires also include resident alphabeta T cells from normal skin. Among the 100 top clones, expanded CD8+ clones, like scalp clonality, were significantly decreased by tofacitinib.

Isolated RNA was reverse transcribed into cDNA used as the sequencing template. Assay: immunoSEQ multiplex PCR; the TCRdb copy retains only in-frame clones and omits some. Counted here are 100,000 or so clones, about 60% occurring once; the ten biggest clones make up about a sixth. Documented treatment: oral pan-JAK inhibitor, 5-10 mg twice daily. The specimen comprised CD8+ T cells sorted from blood, sampled between weeks 55 and 65, from a patient treated with tofacitinib. The genes are TRBV4-1 and TRBJ1-6, with D unclear. The TCR sequence derives from a human donor with alopecia areata. CDR3 residues: CASSHLPPRTPNSPLHF. The CDR3 DNA reads TGCGCCAGCAGCCACCTCCCTCCCCGGACCCCTAATTCACCCCTCCACTTT.